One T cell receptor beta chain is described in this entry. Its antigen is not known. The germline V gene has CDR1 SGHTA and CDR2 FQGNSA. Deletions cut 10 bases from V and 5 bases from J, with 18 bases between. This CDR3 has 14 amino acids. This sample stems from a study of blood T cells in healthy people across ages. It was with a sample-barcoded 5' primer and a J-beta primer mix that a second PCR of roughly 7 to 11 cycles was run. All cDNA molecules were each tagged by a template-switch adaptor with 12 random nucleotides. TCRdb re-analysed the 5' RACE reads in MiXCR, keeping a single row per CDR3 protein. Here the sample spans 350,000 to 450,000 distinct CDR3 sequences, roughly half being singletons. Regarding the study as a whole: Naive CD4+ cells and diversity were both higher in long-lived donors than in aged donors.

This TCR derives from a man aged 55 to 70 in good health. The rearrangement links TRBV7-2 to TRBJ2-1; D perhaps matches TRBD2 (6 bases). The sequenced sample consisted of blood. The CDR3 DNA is TGTGCCACCCAGAAAGGCGGGGTAAACAATGAGCAGTTCTTC. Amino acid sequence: CATQKGGVNNEQFF.